The next 12 T cell receptor beta chains were all read from a single sample in a study of shared T cell receptors in the human thymus. TCRdb keeps only in-frame clones here, not all; method: immunoSEQ multiplex PCR. The profile shows 500,000 to 850,000 clones, approximately 87% of them singletons. These data also featured in a second study, about human thymus T cells.

Material: thymocytes. The receptors here all came from a boy younger than two with a congenital heart defect.

The V gene is TRBV7-9, the J gene TRBJ2-7; 9 nucleotides line up with TRBD1. CDR1 SEHNR and CDR2 FQNEAQ come from the germline V gene (reference sequence). After removal of 5 bases from V and 0 bases from J, the junction contained 8 bases not matched to a gene. The CDR3 extends over 16 amino acids. CDR3 protein: CASSRAGQGDSYEQYF. For the CDR3, the DNA is TGTGCCAGCAGCAGGGCGGGACAGGGCGACTCCTACGAGCAGTACTTC.

The chain joins TRBV7-9 to TRBJ2-7; 7 bases agree with TRBD1. V shed 3 bases, J shed 2 bases, and the junction held 13 bases outside the gene matches. This CDR3 contains 17 residues. Looked up from germline, CDR1 is SEHNR and CDR2 is FQNEAQ (reference sequence). CDR3: CASSFENHRGPTYEQYF. CDR3 nucleotides: TGTGCCAGCAGCTTCGAAAACCACAGGGGACCCACCTACGAGCAGTACTTC.

The CDR3 loop is CASSVVRECTEAFF. CDR3 sequence (DNA): TGTGCCAGCAGCGTAGTAAGGGAGTGCACTGAAGCTTTCTTT. The chain has TRBV9 and TRBJ1-1, with unresolved D. The V and J ends lost 0 bases and 4 bases respectively, with 10 bases between them. The length of the CDR3 is 14 residues. Germline V gene data show CDR1 as SGDLS and CDR2 as YYNGEE.

DNA for the CDR3: TGTGCCAGCAGGTACAGGGGTGGGGCCAACGTCCTGACTTTC. This translates into CASRYRGGANVLTF. V is TRBV6-5 and J is TRBJ2-6, with 7 bases matching TRBD1. Germline V lookup: CDR1 MNHEY, CDR2 SVGAGI. Trimming removed 6 bases from V and 3 bases from J; junction bases left unmatched: 2. The length of the CDR3 is 14 residues.

The chain employs TRBV28 and TRBJ2-3; tentatively, D is TRBD1 (5 bases). The germline CDR1 and CDR2 sequences are MDHEN and SYDVKM. The CDR3 runs 16 residues. Trimming stripped 5 bases from V and 0 bases from J, with 15 bases between. The CDR3 bases are TGTGCCAGCAGTATCAGGACATACTCTAGCACAGATACGCAGTATTTT. This translates into CASSIRTYSSTDTQYF.

This chain connects TRBV28 to TRBJ1-2, with a weak D call TRBD1 (6 bases). V gave up 5 bases and J gave up 2 bases, with 12 bases separating them. Germline V CDR1 and CDR2: MDHEN, SYDVKM. CDR3 length: 14 residues. CDR3 loop: CASSPDQGNYGYTF. CDR3 DNA sequence: TGTGCCAGCAGTCCCGATCAGGGGAACTATGGCTACACCTTC.

The rearrangement uses TRBV2 and TRBJ2-4; no firm D call. The germline V and J ends were trimmed by 4 bases and 6 bases, with 13 bases remaining between them. Germline loops: CDR1 SNHLY, CDR2 FYNNEI. The CDR3 contains 14 residues. The CDR3, as DNA: TGTGCCAGCAGTGTTTCGGGTGAGAGAAACATTCAGTACTTC. Translating gives CASSVSGERNIQYF.

This clone was seen a handful of times. The V gene is TRBV2, the J gene TRBJ1-2, with D uncertain. Germline loops: CDR1 SNHLY, CDR2 FYNNEI. V gave up 6 bases and J gave up 4 bases, with 9 bases separating them. CDR3 size: 12 residues. CDR3 loop: CASRATGYGYTF. CDR3 nucleotide sequence: TGTGCCAGCAGGGCGACGGGCTATGGCTACACCTTC.

A few counts support this clone. CDR3 protein: CASSQYSLRPSREKLFF. CDR3 coding DNA: TGCGCCAGCAGCCAATATAGTCTCCGACCTAGTAGGGAAAAACTGTTTTTT. The V gene is TRBV4-3, the J gene TRBJ1-4, with D unresolved. Germline V lookup: CDR1 LGHNA, CDR2 YSLEER. The CDR3 is made up of 17 amino acids. V lost 2 bases and J lost 8, with 21 bases in between.

Here the CDR3 DNA reads TGCGCCAGCAGCACCCGGGACAGACCCTACGAGCAGTACTTC. Its translation is CASSTRDRPYEQYF. The chain carries TRBV5-1 and TRBJ2-7; 7 positions match TRBD1. Trimming removed 4 bases from V and 2 bases from J; junction bases left unmatched: 6. Germline CDR1 reads SGHRS; CDR2 reads YFSETQ. The CDR3 loop spans 14 amino acids. Supplemented by reference TRBV5-1 and TRBJ2-7, the full variable domain reads KAGVTQTPRYLIKTRGQQVTLSCSPISGHRSVSWYQQTPGQGLQFLFEYFSETQRNKGNFPGRFSGRQFSNSRSEMNVSTLELGDSALYLCASSTRDRPYEQYFGPGTRLTVT.

The chain uses TRBV7-9 and TRBJ1-6; 8 bases align to TRBD1. V shed 6 bases and J 6 bases; nucleotides not matched to a gene: 10. The CDR3 consists of 16 residues. The germline V gene has CDR1 SEHNR and CDR2 FQNEAQ (reference sequence). CDR3 sequence (DNA): TGTGCCAGCAGTTTCGGACAGGGAGTATCTAATTCACCCCTCCACTTT. This sequence encodes CASSFGQGVSNSPLHF. The full variable domain, completed using reference TRBV7-9 and TRBJ1-6, is DTGVSQNPRHKITKRGQNVTFRCDPISEHNRLYWYRQTLGQGPEFLTYFQNEAQLEKSRLLSDRFSAERPKGSFSTLEIQRTEQGDSAMYLCASSFGQGVSNSPLHFGNGTRLTVT.

This chain connects TRBV28 to TRBJ2-1; TRBD1 matches at 7 bases. Germline trimming cut 1 base from V and 6 bases from J; bases unmatched to any gene: 15. The CDR3 has 18 residues. The germline gives CDR1 MDHEN, CDR2 SYDVKM. DNA for the CDR3: TGTGCCAGCAGTTTATATCCCGACAGGGACCTGGACTGCAATGAGCAGTTCTTC. Its protein product is CASSLYPDRDLDCNEQFF.